The present T cell receptor (beta chain) was sequenced within a study of neurological immune-mediated disorders. Time point described: longitudinal time-point 3. MiXCR, run by TCRdb on the 5' RACE reads, gives a single entry per CDR3 protein. The sample consists of some 43,000 distinct CDR3 sequences, roughly 12% of them appearing once. This CDR3 is 15 amino acids long. Germline CDR1 DFQATT, CDR2 SNEGSKA (reference sequence). V lost 1 base to trimming and J lost 4 bases; unmatched junction nucleotides: 2. The sequenced material came from PBMCs. The receptor was derived from a male donor with HTLV-1-associated myelopathy (HAM/TSP). The chain links TRBV20-1 to TRBJ2-2, with 11 bases aligning to TRBD2. The CDR3 DNA reads TGCAGTGCTAGAGGACTAGCGGGGATCACCGGGGAGCTGTTTTTT. The encoded protein is CSARGLAGITGELFF.